These 16 T cell receptor beta chains were sequenced from one sample in a study of neoadjuvant anti-PD-1 for oral cavity cancer. Documented time point: after neoadjuvant nivolumab, at surgical resection. Clones were sequenced by immunoSEQ multiplex PCR, and TCRdb holds only the in-frame ones, with some missing. The data contain some 15,000 clones, roughly 69% of them singletons. The specimen comprised PBMCs, sampled after nivolumab (anti-PD-1) treatment. These receptors came from a person aged 35-79 years with oral cavity squamous cell carcinoma.

In this sample, this clone turned up once. The chain uses TRBV7-8 and TRBJ2-3; tentative D call: TRBD2 (6 bases). The CDR3 has 16 residues. Deletions cut 2 bases from V and 0 bases from J, with 12 bases between. The germline V gene encodes CDR1 SGHVS and CDR2 FQNEAQ. Here the CDR3 reads CASSLRRGASTDTQYF. The DNA of the CDR3 is TGTGCCAGCAGCTTAAGGCGGGGAGCTAGCACAGATACGCAGTATTTT.

The chain recombines TRBV7-9 with TRBJ1-3; D gene ambiguous. This CDR3 is 17 amino acids long. V was trimmed by 2 bases and J by 1 base, leaving 15 bases between them. From germline, CDR1 is SEHNR and CDR2 FQNEAQ (reference sequence). The CDR3 coding sequence is TGTGCCAGCAGCTTACTAAAAAAAGGGCGGTCTGGAAACACCATATATTTT. Translated: CASSLLKKGRSGNTIYF.

This clone was seen only a few times. CDR3: CAWSRDRGGYGYTF. CDR3 in DNA: TGTGCCTGGAGCCGGGACAGGGGCGGCTATGGCTACACCTTC. The chain has TRBV30 and TRBJ1-2; 10 bases line up with TRBD1. This CDR3 has 14 amino acids. Unmatched junction bases numbered 5, after V lost 3 bases and J lost 4 bases. CDR1 is GTSNPN, CDR2 SVGIG, per germline (reference sequence).

This chain joins TRBV7-9 and TRBJ2-3, with unresolved D. Germline CDR1 reads SEHNR; CDR2 reads FQNEAQ (reference sequence). This CDR3 has 13 residues. V lost 3 bases and J 2 bases, leaving 6 bases between the germline ends. As DNA, the CDR3 is TGTGCCAGCAGCTTGGTCTCCACAGATACGCAGTATTTT. This translates into CASSLVSTDTQYF. Looking up the rest from reference TRBV7-9 and TRBJ2-3 gives the full variable domain: DTGVSQNPRHKITKRGQNVTFRCDPISEHNRLYWYRQTLGQGPEFLTYFQNEAQLEKSRLLSDRFSAERPKGSFSTLEIQRTEQGDSAMYLCASSLVSTDTQYFGPGTRLTVL.

This rearrangement joins TRBV10-3 to TRBJ1-1; no clear D gene. There are 14 residues in the CDR3. V lost 7 bases, J lost 0 bases, and 12 bases lay in between. Germline values: CDR1 ENHRY, CDR2 SYGVKD. The CDR3 nucleotides are TGTGCCATCACGGAGGGAACCATGAACACTGAAGCTTTCTTT. It is translated as CAITEGTMNTEAFF.

The sample holds a few counts of this clone. The chain joins TRBV19 to TRBJ1-1, with 8 positions matching TRBD1. This CDR3 has 14 amino acids. Germline assignment: CDR1 LNHDA and CDR2 SQIVND (reference sequence). V shed 10 bases, J shed 1 base, and the junction held 8 bases outside the gene matches. The chain's CDR3 is CATTRTGPNTEAFF. The CDR3, as DNA: TGTGCCACCACCCGGACAGGGCCGAACACTGAAGCTTTCTTT.

The chain couples TRBV6-1 to TRBJ1-2, with D unclear. Germline V gene lookup returns CDR1 MNHNS and CDR2 SASEGT. CDR3 size: 12 residues. V was shortened by 3 bases and J by 7 bases, with 9 bases between the two germline ends. DNA for the CDR3: TGTGCCAGCAGTGACAGAATGCCTGGCTACACCTTC. Its protein is CASSDRMPGYTF.

This clone has more than one count but fewer than ten. This chain uses TRBV9 with TRBJ1-1, with 7 bases matching TRBD1. Trimming took 4 bases from V and 3 from J; bases not matched to a gene: 9. CDR1 SGDLS and CDR2 YYNGEE come from the germline V gene. The CDR3 consists of 15 residues. The CDR3 sequence is CASSTRVTGDTEAFF. CDR3 nucleotide sequence: TGTGCCAGCAGCACGAGAGTTACAGGGGACACTGAAGCTTTCTTT.

CDR3 in DNA: TGTGCCAGCAGTCGGTGGAGGTTCGGCGGGGGGCTTAATGAGCAGTTCTTC. It is translated as CASSRWRFGGGLNEQFF. The chain uses TRBV7-9 and TRBJ2-1, with 8 bases fitting TRBD2. Germline V gene sequence: CDR1 SEHNR, CDR2 FQNEAQ (reference sequence). The CDR3 covers 17 residues. Trimming took 6 bases from V and 7 from J; bases not matched to a gene: 17. The full variable domain, completed using reference TRBV7-9 and TRBJ2-1, is DTGVSQNPRHKITKRGQNVTFRCDPISEHNRLYWYRQTLGQGPEFLTYFQNEAQLEKSRLLSDRFSAERPKGSFSTLEIQRTEQGDSAMYLCASSRWRFGGGLNEQFFGPGTRLTVL.

DNA of the CDR3: TGCGCCAGCAGCTTGGTGGGAGAGCCGTTTGGCTACACCTTC. Translating gives CASSLVGEPFGYTF. The chain couples TRBV5-1 to TRBJ1-2; no clear D gene. This CDR3 is 14 amino acids long. V was shortened by 0 bases and J by 7 bases, with 13 bases between the two germline ends. CDR1 and CDR2 from the germline V gene are SGHRS and YFSETQ.

Only a few counts were recorded for this clone. The rearrangement links TRBV5-1 to TRBJ2-3; D is unresolved. CDR3 length: 14 amino acids. Looked up from germline, CDR1 is SGHRS and CDR2 is YFSETQ. Trimming took off 4 bases at V and 8 bases at J, with 17 bases between the two ends. In DNA form, the CDR3 reads TGCGCCAGCAGCGAATTCCTTCTTGATGGTACGCAGTATTTT. Its translation: CASSEFLLDGTQYF.

The chain is built from TRBV10-1 and TRBJ2-3; D unresolved. V lost 0 bases and J 2 bases, leaving 12 bases between the germline ends. Per germline, CDR1 WNHNN and CDR2 SYGVQD (reference sequence). This CDR3 is 16 amino acids long. The CDR3 is CASSESRGGITDTQYF. Written as DNA, the CDR3 is TGCGCCAGCAGTGAGTCGAGAGGTGGTATCACAGATACGCAGTATTTT.

This clone was detected only a few times. The chain has TRBV18 and TRBJ1-5; weak D call: TRBD1 (5 bases). V lost 2 bases, J lost 2 bases, and 13 bases lay in between. Germline V gene sequence: CDR1 KGHSH, CDR2 LQKENI. CDR3 length equals 16 residues. Written as DNA, the CDR3 is TGTGCCAGCTCACCAAGCGGGGCCGGGGGCAATCAGCCCCAGCATTTT. Translating gives CASSPSGAGGNQPQHF.

The gene calls are TRBV5-1 and TRBJ2-2; 7 nucleotides align to TRBD2. J was trimmed by 0 bases and V by 0 bases; bases with no gene match: 11. CDR3 length: 19 amino acids. The V gene's germline CDR1 is SGHRS and CDR2 YFSETQ. CDR3 loop: CASSLEPVLALTNTGELFF. CDR3 in DNA: TGCGCCAGCAGCTTGGAACCTGTACTAGCGCTAACGAACACCGGGGAGCTGTTTTTT.

This chain joins TRBV27 and TRBJ1-2; D remains ambiguous. The CDR3 loop spans 13 amino acids. Trimming pared 1 base from V and 2 bases from J, leaving 5 bases between. The germline CDR1 and CDR2 sequences are MNHEY and SMNVEV (reference sequence). For the CDR3, the DNA is TGTGCCAGCAGTTTATTCATCAACTATGGCTACACCTTC. The encoded protein is CASSLFINYGYTF.

This clone was counted once. This chain connects TRBV6-1 to TRBJ2-7; D assignment may be TRBD1 or TRBD2 (5 bases each). Germline V lookup: CDR1 MNHNS, CDR2 SASEGT. V was cut by 9 bases and J by 0 bases, with 18 bases left in between. This CDR3 spans 15 amino acids. CDR3 in DNA: TGTGCCAGTAGTATGGAACCAGGGAGCTCCTACGAGCAGTACTTC. Translation gives CASSMEPGSSYEQYF.